The subject of this entry is one TCR beta chain. As handled by the study authors: Reference gene primer amplification gave nucleated cell count estimates. Some clones are missing from TCRdb's copy, which holds only in-frame ones; the method was immunoSEQ multiplex PCR. V and J calls and clone size are given by that table; D and trimming were obtained from the DNA. This table has about 100,000 clones, approximately 81% appearing once. The data are from a study of blood T cell repertoires in COVID-19. Looking at the study overall: The analysed material was cDNA or gDNA that came from T cells, B-cell-depleted T cells, or PBMCs.

The CDR3 is 14 residues long. The V end was cut by 6 bases, the J end by 7 bases, with 18 bases between. The germline CDR1 and CDR2 sequences are MNHEY and SVGAGI. The sequence was collected from a human donor in a cohort sampled during active COVID-19. The sample taken for sequencing was peripheral blood. The chain carries TRBV6-5 and TRBJ1-2; D might be TRBD1 (6 bases). CDR3 loop: CASSEGRAGVGYTF. The DNA of the CDR3 is TGTGCCAGCAGCGAGGGCCGAGCAGGGGTTGGCTACACCTTC.